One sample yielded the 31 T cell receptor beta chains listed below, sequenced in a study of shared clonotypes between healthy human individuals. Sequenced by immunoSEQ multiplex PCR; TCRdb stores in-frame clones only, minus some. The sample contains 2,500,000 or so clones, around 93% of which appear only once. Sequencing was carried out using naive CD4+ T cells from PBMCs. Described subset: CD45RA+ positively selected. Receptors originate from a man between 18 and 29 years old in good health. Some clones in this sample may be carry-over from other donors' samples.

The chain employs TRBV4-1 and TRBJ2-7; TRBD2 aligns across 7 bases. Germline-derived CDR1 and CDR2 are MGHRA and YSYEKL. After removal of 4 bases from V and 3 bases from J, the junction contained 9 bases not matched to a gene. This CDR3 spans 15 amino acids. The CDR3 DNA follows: TGCGCCAGCAGCCGAAGCGGGGTGACGGACTACGAGCAGTACTTC. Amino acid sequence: CASSRSGVTDYEQYF.

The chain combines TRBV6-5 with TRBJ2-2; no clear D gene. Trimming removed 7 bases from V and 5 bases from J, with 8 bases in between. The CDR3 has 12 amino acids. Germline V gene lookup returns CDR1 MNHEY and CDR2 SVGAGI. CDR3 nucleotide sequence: TGTGCCAGCACTGGGAATACCGGGGAGCTGTTTTTT. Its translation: CASTGNTGELFF.

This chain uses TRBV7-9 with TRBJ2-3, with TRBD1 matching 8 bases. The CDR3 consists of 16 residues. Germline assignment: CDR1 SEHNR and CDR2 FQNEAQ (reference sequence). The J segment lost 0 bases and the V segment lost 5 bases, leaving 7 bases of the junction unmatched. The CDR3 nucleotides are TGTGCCAGCAGCCCAGGGGGCTATGCTAGCACAGATACGCAGTATTTT. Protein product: CASSPGGYASTDTQYF.

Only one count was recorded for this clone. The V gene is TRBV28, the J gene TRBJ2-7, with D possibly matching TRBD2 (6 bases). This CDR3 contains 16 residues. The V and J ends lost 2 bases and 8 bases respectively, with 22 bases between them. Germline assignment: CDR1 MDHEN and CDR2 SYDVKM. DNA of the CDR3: TGTGCCAGCAGTTTAAAGAGAGGTGTAACTAGCCGACAGCAGTACTTC. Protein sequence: CASSLKRGVTSRQQYF.

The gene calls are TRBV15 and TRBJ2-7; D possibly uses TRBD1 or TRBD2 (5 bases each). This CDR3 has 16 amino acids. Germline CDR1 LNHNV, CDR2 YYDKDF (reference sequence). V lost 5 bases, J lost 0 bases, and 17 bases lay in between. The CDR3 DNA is TGTGCCACCAGCCCGGGTGGGGCTAGCTCCTCCTACGAGCAGTACTTC. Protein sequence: CATSPGGASSSYEQYF.

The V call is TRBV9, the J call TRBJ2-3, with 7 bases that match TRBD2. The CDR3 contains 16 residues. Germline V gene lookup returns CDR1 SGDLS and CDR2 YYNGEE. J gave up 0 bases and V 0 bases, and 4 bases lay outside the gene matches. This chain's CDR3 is CASSVATGRSTDTQYF. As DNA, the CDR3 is TGTGCCAGCAGCGTAGCTACCGGGAGGAGCACAGATACGCAGTATTTT.

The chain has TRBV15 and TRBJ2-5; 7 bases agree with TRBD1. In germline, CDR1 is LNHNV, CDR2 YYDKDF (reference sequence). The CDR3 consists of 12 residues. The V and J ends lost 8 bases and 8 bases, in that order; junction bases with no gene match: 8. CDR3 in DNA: TGTGCCACCTCCCGGGACAGTTCCACCCAGTACTTC. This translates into CATSRDSSTQYF.

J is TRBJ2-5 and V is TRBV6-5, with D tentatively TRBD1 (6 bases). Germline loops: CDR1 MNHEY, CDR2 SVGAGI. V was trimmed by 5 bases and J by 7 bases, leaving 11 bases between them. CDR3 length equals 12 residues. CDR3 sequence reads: CASSPGVGTQYF. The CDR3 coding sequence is TGTGCCAGCAGTCCAGGGGTGGGGACCCAGTACTTC.

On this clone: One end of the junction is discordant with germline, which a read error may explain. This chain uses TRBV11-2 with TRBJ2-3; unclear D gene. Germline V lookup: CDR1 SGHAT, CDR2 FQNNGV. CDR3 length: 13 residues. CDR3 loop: CTQRTKGTDTQYF. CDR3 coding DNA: TGCACCCAGCGAACAAAAGGCACAGATACGCAGTATTTT.

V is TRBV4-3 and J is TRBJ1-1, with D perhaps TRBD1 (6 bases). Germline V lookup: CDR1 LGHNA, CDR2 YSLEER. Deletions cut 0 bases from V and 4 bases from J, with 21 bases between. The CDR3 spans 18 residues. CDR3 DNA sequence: TGCGCCAGCAGCCAAGATCCCTACGCCACAGGGTCGGGCACTGAAGCTTTCTTT. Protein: CASSQDPYATGSGTEAFF.

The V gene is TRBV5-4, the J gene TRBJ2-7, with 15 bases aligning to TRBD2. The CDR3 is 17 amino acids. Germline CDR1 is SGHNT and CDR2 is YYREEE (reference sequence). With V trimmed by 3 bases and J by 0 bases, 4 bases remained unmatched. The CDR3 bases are TGTGCCAGCAGCTCTGGGACTAGCGGGAGGCTCTCCTACGAGCAGTACTTC. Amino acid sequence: CASSSGTSGRLSYEQYF.

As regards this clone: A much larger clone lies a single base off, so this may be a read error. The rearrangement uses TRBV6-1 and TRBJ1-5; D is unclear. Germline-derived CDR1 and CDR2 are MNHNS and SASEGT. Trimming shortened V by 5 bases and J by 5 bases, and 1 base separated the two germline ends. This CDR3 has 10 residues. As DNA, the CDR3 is TGTGCCAGCAGTTATCAGCCCCAGCATTTT. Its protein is CASSYQPQHF.

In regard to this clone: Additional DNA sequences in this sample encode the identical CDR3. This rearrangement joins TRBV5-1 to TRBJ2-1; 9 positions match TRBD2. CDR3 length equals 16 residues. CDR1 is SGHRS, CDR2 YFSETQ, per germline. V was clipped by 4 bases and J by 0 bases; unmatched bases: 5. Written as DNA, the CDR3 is TGCGCCAGCAGCCGGCTAGCGGGGAGCTCCTACAATGAGCAGTTCTTC. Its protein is CASSRLAGSSYNEQFF.

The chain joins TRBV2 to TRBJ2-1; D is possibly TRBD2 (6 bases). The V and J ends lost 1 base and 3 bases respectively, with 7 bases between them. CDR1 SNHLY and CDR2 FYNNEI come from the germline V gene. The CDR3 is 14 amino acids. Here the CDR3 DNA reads TGTGCCAGCAGTGAAGGACTAGACTACAATGAGCAGTTCTTC. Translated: CASSEGLDYNEQFF. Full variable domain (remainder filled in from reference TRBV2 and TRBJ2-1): EPEVTQTPSHQVTQMGQEVILRCVPISNHLYFYWYRQILGQKVEFLVSFYNNEISEKSEIFDDQFSVERPDGSNFTLKIRSTKLEDSAMYFCASSEGLDYNEQFFGPGTRLTVL.

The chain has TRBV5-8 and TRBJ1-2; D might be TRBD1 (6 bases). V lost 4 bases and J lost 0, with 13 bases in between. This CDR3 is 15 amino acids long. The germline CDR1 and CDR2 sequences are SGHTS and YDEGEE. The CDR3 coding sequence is TGTGCCAGCAGCCCGGGACACCCTTCTAACTATGGCTACACCTTC. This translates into CASSPGHPSNYGYTF.

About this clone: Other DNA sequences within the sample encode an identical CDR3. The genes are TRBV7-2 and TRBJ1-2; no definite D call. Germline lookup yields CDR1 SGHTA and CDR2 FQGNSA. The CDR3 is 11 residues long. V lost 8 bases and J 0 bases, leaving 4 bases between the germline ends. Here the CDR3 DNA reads TGTGCCAGCGGGACTAACTATGGCTACACCTTC. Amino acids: CASGTNYGYTF.

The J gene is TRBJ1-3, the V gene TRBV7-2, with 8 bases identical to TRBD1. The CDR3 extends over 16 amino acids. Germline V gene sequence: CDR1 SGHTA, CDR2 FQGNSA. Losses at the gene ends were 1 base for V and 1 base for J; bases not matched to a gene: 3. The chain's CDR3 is CASSLVGQVSGNTIYF. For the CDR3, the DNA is TGTGCCAGCAGCTTAGTGGGACAGGTTTCTGGAAACACCATATATTTT.

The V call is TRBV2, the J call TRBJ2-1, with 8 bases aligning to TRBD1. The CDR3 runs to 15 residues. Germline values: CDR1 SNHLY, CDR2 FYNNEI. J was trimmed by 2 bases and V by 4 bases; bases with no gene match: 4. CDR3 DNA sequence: TGTGCCAGCAGTGTGGCAGGGGGCCCCTACAATGAGCAGTTCTTC. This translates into CASSVAGGPYNEQFF. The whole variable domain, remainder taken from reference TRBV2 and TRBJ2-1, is EPEVTQTPSHQVTQMGQEVILRCVPISNHLYFYWYRQILGQKVEFLVSFYNNEISEKSEIFDDQFSVERPDGSNFTLKIRSTKLEDSAMYFCASSVAGGPYNEQFFGPGTRLTVL.

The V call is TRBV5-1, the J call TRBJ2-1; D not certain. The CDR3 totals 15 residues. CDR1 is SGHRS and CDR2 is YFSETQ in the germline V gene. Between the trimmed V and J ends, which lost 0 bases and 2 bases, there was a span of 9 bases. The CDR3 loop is CASSLEAAPYNEQFF. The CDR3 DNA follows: TGCGCCAGCAGCTTGGAGGCTGCCCCCTACAATGAGCAGTTCTTC. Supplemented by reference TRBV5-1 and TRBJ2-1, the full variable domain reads KAGVTQTPRYLIKTRGQQVTLSCSPISGHRSVSWYQQTPGQGLQFLFEYFSETQRNKGNFPGRFSGRQFSNSRSEMNVSTLELGDSALYLCASSLEAAPYNEQFFGPGTRLTVL.

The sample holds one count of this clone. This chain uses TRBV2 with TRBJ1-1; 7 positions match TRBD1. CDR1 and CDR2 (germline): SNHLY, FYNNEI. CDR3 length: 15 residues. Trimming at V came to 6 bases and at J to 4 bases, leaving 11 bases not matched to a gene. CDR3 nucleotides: TGTGCCAGCAGGTACAGGGGCACCGAGGGCACTGAAGCTTTCTTT. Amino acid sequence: CASRYRGTEGTEAFF.

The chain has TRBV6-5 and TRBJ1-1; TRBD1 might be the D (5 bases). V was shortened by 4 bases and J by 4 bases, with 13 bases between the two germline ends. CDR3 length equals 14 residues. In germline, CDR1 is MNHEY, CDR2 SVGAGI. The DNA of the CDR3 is TGTGCCAGCAGTTTGGCAGGGACGGTCACTGAAGCTTTCTTT. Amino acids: CASSLAGTVTEAFF.

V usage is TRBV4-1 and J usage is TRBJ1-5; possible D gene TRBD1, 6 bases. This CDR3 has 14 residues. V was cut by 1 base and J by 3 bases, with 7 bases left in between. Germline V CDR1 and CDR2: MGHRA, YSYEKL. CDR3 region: CASSQAGDNQPQHF. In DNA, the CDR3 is TGCGCCAGCAGCCAAGCAGGGGACAATCAGCCCCAGCATTTT.

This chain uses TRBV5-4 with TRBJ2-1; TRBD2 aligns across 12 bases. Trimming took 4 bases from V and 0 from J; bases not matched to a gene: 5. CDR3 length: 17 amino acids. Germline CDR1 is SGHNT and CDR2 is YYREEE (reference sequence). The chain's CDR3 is CASSVGLAGPSYNEQFF. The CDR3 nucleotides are TGTGCCAGCAGCGTCGGACTAGCGGGACCCTCCTACAATGAGCAGTTCTTC.

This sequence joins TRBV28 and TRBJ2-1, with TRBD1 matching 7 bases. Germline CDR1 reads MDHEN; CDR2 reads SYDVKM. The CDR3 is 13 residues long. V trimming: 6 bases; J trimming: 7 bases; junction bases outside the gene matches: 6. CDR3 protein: CASSQDRFNEQFF. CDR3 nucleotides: TGTGCCAGCAGCCAGGACAGGTTTAATGAGCAGTTCTTC.

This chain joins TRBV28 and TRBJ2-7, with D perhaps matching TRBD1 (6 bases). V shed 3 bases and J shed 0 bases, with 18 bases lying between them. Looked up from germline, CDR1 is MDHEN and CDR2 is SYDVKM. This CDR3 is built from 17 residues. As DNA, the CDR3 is TGTGCCAGCAGTTTCATTGGTAACAGGGCCAGCTCCTACGAGCAGTACTTC. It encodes CASSFIGNRASSYEQYF.

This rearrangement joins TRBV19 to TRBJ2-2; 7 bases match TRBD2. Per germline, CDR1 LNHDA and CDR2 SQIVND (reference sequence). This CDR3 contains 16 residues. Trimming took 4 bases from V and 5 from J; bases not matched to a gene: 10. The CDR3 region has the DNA TGTGCCAGTAGTACCCAGAAGTTGGGGGGGACCGGGGAGCTGTTTTTT. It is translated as CASSTQKLGGTGELFF. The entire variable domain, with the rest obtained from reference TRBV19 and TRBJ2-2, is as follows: DGGITQSPKYLFRKEGQNVTLSCEQNLNHDAMYWYRQDPGQGLRLIYYSQIVNDFQKGDIAEGYSVSREKKESFPLTVTSAQKNPTAFYLCASSTQKLGGTGELFFGEGSRLTVL.

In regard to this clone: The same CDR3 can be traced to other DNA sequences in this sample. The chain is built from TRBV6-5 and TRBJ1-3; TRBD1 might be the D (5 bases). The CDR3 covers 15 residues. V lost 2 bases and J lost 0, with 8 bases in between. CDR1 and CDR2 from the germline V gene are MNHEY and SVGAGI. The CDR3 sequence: CASSYGGNSGNTIYF. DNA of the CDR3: TGTGCCAGCAGTTACGGGGGGAACTCTGGAAACACCATATATTTT.

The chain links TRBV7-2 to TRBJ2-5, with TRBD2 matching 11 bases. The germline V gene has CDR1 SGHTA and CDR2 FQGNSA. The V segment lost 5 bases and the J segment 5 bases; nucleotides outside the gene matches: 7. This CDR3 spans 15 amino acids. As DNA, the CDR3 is TGTGCCAGCAGCGAGGGACTAGCGGCGAGGGAGACCCAGTACTTC. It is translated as CASSEGLAARETQYF.

The CDR3 sequence: CASSPSDRATEAFF. CDR3 coding DNA: TGTGCCAGCTCACCTTCGGACAGGGCAACTGAAGCTTTCTTT. The chain employs TRBV18 and TRBJ1-1, with TRBD1 matching 8 bases. Germline assignment: CDR1 KGHSH and CDR2 LQKENI. Losses at the gene ends were 3 bases for V and 5 bases for J; bases not matched to a gene: 5. This CDR3 is built from 14 residues.

CDR3 amino acids: CASSLEGRPGANVLTF. As DNA, the CDR3 is TGCGCCAGCAGCTTGGAGGGCCGACCTGGGGCCAACGTCCTGACTTTC. The chain uses TRBV5-1 and TRBJ2-6; D gene ambiguous. V was pared by 0 bases and J by 2 bases, with 9 bases between. The CDR3 consists of 16 residues. Germline-derived CDR1 and CDR2 are SGHRS and YFSETQ.

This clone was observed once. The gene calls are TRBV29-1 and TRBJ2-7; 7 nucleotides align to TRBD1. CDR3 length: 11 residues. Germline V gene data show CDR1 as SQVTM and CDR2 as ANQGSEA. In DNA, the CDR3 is TGCAGTGGGACAGAGAGGGACGAGCAGTACTTC. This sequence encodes CSGTERDEQYF.